Following are 16 T cell receptor beta chains from one sample sequenced in a study of blood T cell repertoires in COVID-19. The data were produced by immunoSEQ multiplex PCR, yet TCRdb's version contains in-frame clones alone and is incomplete. The repertoire holds over 100,000 clones, with about nine tenths as singletons. Sequencing input: peripheral blood. The receptor source for this set is a woman aged 45-59 years with COVID-19, enrolled during active disease.

Only a few counts were recorded for this clone. J is TRBJ1-6 and V is TRBV12-3 or TRBV12-4; D uncertain. Trimming took off 5 bases at V and 15 bases at J, with 17 bases between the two ends. The CDR3 covers 13 residues. This CDR3 reads CASSPTTPWVLHF. The DNA for the CDR3 is TGTGCCAGCAGTCCAACGACACCGTGGGTCCTCCACTTT.

V is TRBV6-4 and J is TRBJ1-2; D is unclear. Trimming left V 6 bases short and J 8 bases short, with 10 bases between. The CDR3 loop spans 11 amino acids. CDR1 is MRHNA, CDR2 SNTAGT, per germline. The CDR3 here is CASSGGLGYTF. The CDR3 nucleotides are TGTGCCAGCAGCGGAGGTTTGGGCTACACCTTC.

V gene TRBV28 combines with J gene TRBJ2-7, with a weak D call TRBD1 (6 bases). Germline CDR1 and CDR2: MDHEN and SYDVKM. With 10 bases removed from V and 2 bases from J, the gap between germline ends came to 18 bases. This CDR3 is 14 amino acids long. CDR3 coding DNA: TGTGCCATCTGTCCCGGGACATCTCCCTACGAGCAGTACTTC. Amino acid sequence: CAICPGTSPYEQYF.

The count of this clone is one. The chain joins TRBV11-3 to TRBJ1-4; the D gene is possibly TRBD1 (5 bases). Per the germline V gene, CDR1 is SGHNT and CDR2 is YENEEA. The CDR3 loop spans 15 amino acids. V dropped 4 bases and J dropped 11 bases, with 20 bases sitting between them. The CDR3 loop reads CASSSRDSSPGKLFF. The CDR3 DNA reads as TGTGCCAGCAGCTCTCGGGACTCTTCACCGGGGAAACTGTTTTTT. Complete variable domain (other parts from reference TRBV11-3 and TRBJ1-4): EAGVVQSPRYKIIEKKQPVAFWCNPISGHNTLYWYLQNLGQGPELLIRYENEEAVDDSQLPKDRFSAERLKGVDSTLKIQPAELGDSAVYLCASSSRDSSPGKLFFGSGTQLSVL.

The chain recombines TRBV7-3 with TRBJ2-7; 7 bases are shared with TRBD1. The germline gives CDR1 SGHTA, CDR2 FQGTGA. The CDR3 is 14 residues long. The V segment lost 2 bases and the J segment 2 bases; nucleotides outside the gene matches: 3. CDR3 sequence: CASSLGDSPYEQYF. The CDR3 nucleotides read TGTGCCAGCAGCTTAGGGGACAGTCCCTACGAGCAGTACTTC.

The J gene is TRBJ2-4, the V gene TRBV4-1; perhaps TRBD2 as D (5 bases). V gave up 5 bases and J gave up 3 bases, with 17 bases separating them. CDR1 is MGHRA and CDR2 is YSYEKL in the germline V gene. The CDR3 spans 16 residues. The CDR3 DNA is TGCGCCAGCAGCGAAGGGAGAGGGAATTACAAAAACATTCAGTACTTC. Translation: CASSEGRGNYKNIQYF.

The chain combines TRBV5-4 with TRBJ2-7; TRBD1 agrees at 9 bases. The germline V gene has CDR1 SGHNT and CDR2 YYREEE (reference sequence). CDR3 length: 14 residues. The J segment lost 6 bases and the V segment lost 6 bases, leaving 10 bases of the junction unmatched. CDR3 sequence: CASTPSGTGREQYF. As DNA, the CDR3 is TGTGCCAGCACCCCTTCCGGGACAGGGCGCGAGCAGTACTTC.

This clone has only a few counts. This sequence joins TRBV29-1 and TRBJ1-1; D unclear. This CDR3 is 14 amino acids long. Germline V lookup: CDR1 SQVTM, CDR2 ANQGSEA. V lost 3 bases and J 0 bases, leaving 11 bases between the germline ends. The CDR3 loop is CSVDGVDLNTEAFF. CDR3 coding DNA: TGCAGCGTTGACGGGGTAGACCTGAACACTGAAGCTTTCTTT.

This clone was counted only a few times. The J gene is TRBJ2-2, the V gene TRBV23-1; D is perhaps TRBD2 (5 bases). TRBV23-1 is reported as an ORF; its role is uncertain. Trimming cost V 2 bases and J 8 bases, with 15 bases left between them. The CDR3 runs 15 residues. DNA for the CDR3: TGCGCCAGCAGTCAAACGGAGGACTTAGGAGGGGAGCTGTTTTTT. This translates into CASSQTEDLGGELFF.

V and J are TRBV7-3 and TRBJ2-2, with 8 bases matching TRBD2. J was trimmed by 0 bases and V by 5 bases; bases with no gene match: 2. This CDR3 has 15 residues. Germline loops: CDR1 SGHTA, CDR2 FQGTGA. CDR3 sequence reads: CASSAGLANTGELFF. DNA for the CDR3: TGTGCCAGCAGCGCGGGACTAGCGAACACCGGGGAGCTGTTTTTT. The complete variable domain, with remaining parts taken from reference TRBV7-3 and TRBJ2-2, reads GAGVSQTPSNKVTEKGKYVELRCDPISGHTALYWYRQSLGQGPEFLIYFQGTGAADDSGLPNDRFFAVRPEGSVSTLKIQRTERGDSAVYLCASSAGLANTGELFFGEGSRLTVL.

In its sample, this clone was seen a few times. The V and J genes are TRBV28 and TRBJ1-1; D might be TRBD1 (5 bases). The length of the CDR3 is 12 residues. Germline-derived CDR1 and CDR2 are MDHEN and SYDVKM. V lost 9 bases to trimming and J lost 3 bases, with 11 bases between them. CDR3 DNA: TGTGCCAGTGGGGCGACGGACACTGAAGCTTTCTTT. Protein: CASGATDTEAFF.

V gene TRBV15 combines with J gene TRBJ1-5, with D unclear. Looked up from germline, CDR1 is LNHNV and CDR2 is YYDKDF (reference sequence). The CDR3 is 15 amino acids. Trimming shortened V by 0 bases and J by 0 bases, and 6 bases separated the two germline ends. The CDR3 reads CATSREDYSNQPQHF. CDR3 in DNA: TGTGCCACCAGCAGAGAAGACTATAGCAATCAGCCCCAGCATTTT.

The rearrangement joins TRBV5-1 to TRBJ1-4; TRBD1 agrees at 7 bases. CDR3 length: 15 residues. The V segment lost 4 bases and the J segment 4 bases; nucleotides outside the gene matches: 7. The germline CDR1 and CDR2 sequences are SGHRS and YFSETQ. In DNA, the CDR3 is TGCGCCAGCAGCCCTGGGACAGATTATAATGAAAAACTGTTTTTT. Translation gives CASSPGTDYNEKLFF. Combining the CDR3 with reference TRBV5-1 and TRBJ1-4 gives the whole variable domain KAGVTQTPRYLIKTRGQQVTLSCSPISGHRSVSWYQQTPGQGLQFLFEYFSETQRNKGNFPGRFSGRQFSNSRSEMNVSTLELGDSALYLCASSPGTDYNEKLFFGSGTQLSVL.

The chain is built from TRBV18 and TRBJ1-1; the D gene is possibly TRBD1 (5 bases). Trimming removed 3 bases from V and 4 bases from J, with 9 bases in between. The CDR3 totals 13 residues. From germline, CDR1 is KGHSH and CDR2 LQKENI. CDR3 bases: TGTGCCAGCTCACCTCGGGGGGGCACTGAAGCTTTCTTT. This encodes CASSPRGGTEAFF.

This clone showed up just a few times. This chain uses TRBV19 with TRBJ1-1; tentatively, D is TRBD1 (6 bases). The germline CDR1 and CDR2 sequences are LNHDA and SQIVND (reference sequence). This CDR3 contains 13 residues. The V end was cut by 2 bases, the J end by 5 bases, with 9 bases between. This chain's CDR3 is CASSIQRGTEAFF. For the CDR3, the DNA is TGTGCCAGTAGTATACAGAGGGGGACTGAAGCTTTCTTT.

This clone is a singleton in its sample. The chain is built from TRBV30 and TRBJ1-2; 7 positions agree with TRBD1. There are 13 residues in the CDR3. The trim removed 3 bases at V and 7 bases at J, leaving 8 bases unmatched. Germline lookup yields CDR1 GTSNPN and CDR2 SVGIG (reference sequence). As DNA, the CDR3 is TGTGCCTGGAGAGCACAGGGGTCTGGTGGCTACACCTTC. It is translated as CAWRAQGSGGYTF.